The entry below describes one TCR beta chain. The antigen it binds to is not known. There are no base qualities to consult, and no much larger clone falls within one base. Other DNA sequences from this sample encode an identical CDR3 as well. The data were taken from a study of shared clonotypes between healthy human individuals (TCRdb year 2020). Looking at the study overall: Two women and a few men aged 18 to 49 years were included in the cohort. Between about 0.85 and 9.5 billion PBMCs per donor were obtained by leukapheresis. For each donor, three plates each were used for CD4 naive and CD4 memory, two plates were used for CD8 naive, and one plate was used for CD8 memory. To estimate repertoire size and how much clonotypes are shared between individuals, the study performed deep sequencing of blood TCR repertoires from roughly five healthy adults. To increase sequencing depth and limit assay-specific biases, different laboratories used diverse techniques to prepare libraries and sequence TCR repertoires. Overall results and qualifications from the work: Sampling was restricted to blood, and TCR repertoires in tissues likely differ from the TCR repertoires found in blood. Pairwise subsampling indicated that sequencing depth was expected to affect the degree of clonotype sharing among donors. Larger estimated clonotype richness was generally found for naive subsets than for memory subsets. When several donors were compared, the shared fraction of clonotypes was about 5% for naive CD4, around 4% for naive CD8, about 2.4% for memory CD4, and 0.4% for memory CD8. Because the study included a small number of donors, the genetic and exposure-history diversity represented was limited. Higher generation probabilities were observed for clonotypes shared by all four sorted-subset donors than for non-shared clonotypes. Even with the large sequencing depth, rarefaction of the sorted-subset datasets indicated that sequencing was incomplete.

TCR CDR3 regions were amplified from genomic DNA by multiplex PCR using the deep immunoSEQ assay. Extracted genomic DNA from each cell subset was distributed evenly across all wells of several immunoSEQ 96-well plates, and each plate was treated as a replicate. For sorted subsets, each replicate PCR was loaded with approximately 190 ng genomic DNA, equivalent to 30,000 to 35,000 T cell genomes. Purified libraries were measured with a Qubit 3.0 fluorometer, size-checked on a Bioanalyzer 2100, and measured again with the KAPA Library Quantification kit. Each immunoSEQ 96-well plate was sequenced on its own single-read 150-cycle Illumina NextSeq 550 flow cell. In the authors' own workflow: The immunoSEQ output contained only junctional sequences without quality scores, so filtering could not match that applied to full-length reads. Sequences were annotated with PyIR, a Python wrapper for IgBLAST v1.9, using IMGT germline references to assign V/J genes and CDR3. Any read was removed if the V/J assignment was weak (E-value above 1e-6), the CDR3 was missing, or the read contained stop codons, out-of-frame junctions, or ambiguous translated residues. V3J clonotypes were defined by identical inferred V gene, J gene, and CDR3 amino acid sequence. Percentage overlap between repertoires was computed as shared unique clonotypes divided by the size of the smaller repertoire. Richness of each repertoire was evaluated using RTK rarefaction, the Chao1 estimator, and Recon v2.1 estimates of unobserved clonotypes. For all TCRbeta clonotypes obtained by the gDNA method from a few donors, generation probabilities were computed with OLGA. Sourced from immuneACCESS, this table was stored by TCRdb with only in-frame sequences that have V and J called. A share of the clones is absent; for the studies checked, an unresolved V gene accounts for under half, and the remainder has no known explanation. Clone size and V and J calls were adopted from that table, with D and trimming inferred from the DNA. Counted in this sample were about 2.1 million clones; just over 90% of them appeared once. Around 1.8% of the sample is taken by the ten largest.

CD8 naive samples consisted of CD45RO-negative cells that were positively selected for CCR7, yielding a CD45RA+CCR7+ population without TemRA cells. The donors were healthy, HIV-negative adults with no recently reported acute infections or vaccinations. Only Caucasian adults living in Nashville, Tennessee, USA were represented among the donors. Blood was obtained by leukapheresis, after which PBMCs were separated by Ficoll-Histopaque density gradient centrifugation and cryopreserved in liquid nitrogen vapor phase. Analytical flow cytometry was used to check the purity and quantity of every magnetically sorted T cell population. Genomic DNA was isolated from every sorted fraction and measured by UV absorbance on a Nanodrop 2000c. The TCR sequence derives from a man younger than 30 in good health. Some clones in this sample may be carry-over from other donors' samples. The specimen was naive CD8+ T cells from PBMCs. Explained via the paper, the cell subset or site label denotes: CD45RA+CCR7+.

In nucleotide form, the sequence is TGTGCCAGCAGTTCACACGAGCAGTACTTC. It is translated as CASSSHEQYF. The rearrangement combines TRBV28 with TRBJ2-7, with no reliable assignment of the D segment. In the germline V gene, CDR1 corresponds to MDHEN and CDR2 to SYDVKM. A distance of 3 bases separates the germline ends of V and J, which lose 4 bases and 5 bases respectively. The CDR3 starts with the cysteine, ends with the phenylalanine, and has 10 residues. CDR3 DNA is the only sequence kept; it has 30 bases, read in frame from the first base.